The entry below describes one T cell receptor beta chain. The antigen is unknown. Produced via immunoSEQ multiplex PCR; TCRdb's table is partial and in-frame only. This sample carries under 1 million clones, approximately 97% of them seen once, and the ten largest clones take approximately 0.2%. The junction had 4 bases not matched to a gene; V was cut back by 2 bases and J by 0 bases. The CDR3 extends over 16 amino acids. Germline V lookup: CDR1 SGHTA, CDR2 FQGNSA. The data derive from a study of shared clonotypes between healthy human individuals. Findings and caveats of the study: Between a few donors, naive CD4 clonotypes were shared at a level of about 5%.

Positive CCR7 selection of CD45RO-negative cells yielded the naive CD8 cells, and terminally differentiated effector memory CD45RA+ cells were excluded. The chain combines TRBV7-2 with TRBJ2-7; 10 positions match TRBD1. This TCR was sampled from a man aged 30-40 years in good health. The specimen was naive CD8+ T cells sorted from blood. CDR3 DNA sequence: TGTGCCAGCAGCTTACTGGGACAGGGGTCCTCCTACGAGCAGTACTTC. Translating gives CASSLLGQGSSYEQYF.